Sequencing of this T cell receptor beta chain was carried out in a study of regulatory T cells in long-lasting Graves disease. Findings and caveats of the study: Analyses excluded thyroid tissue, covering peripheral blood alone. Under persistent disease, TRBV28, TRBJ1-2 and TRBJ2-5 were used preferentially.

The CDR3 is 15 residues long. Germline V gene sequence: CDR1 MDHEN, CDR2 SYDVKM. The trim removed 5 bases at V and 7 bases at J, leaving 11 bases unmatched. In its sample, this clonotype was seen a few times. Its antigen remains unknown. Time point noted: persistent/refractory GD, antithyroid drugs over 5 years with positive TRAb. Extracted RNA from PBMCs served as the source of the TCR library. American Thyroid Association guidelines defined how Graves' disease was diagnosed. iRepertoire HTBI primers and Arm-PCR of CDR3 regions built TCR beta libraries. TCRdb re-derived calls from the multiplex PCR reads in MiXCR, one entry per CDR3 protein. The sample has 650,000 to 700,000 distinct CDR3 sequences, around 30% seen once; the top ten hold about two fifths.

This receptor was identified in a female donor with Graves disease. The chain joins TRBV28 to TRBJ1-5, with 7 bases fitting TRBD1. The material was peripheral blood mononuclear cells (PBMCs), obtained when the disease was refractory, from a patient treated with antithyroid drugs. CDR3 residues: CASSRPRAGGQPQHF. The CDR3 coding sequence is TGTGCCAGCAGTCGCCCCAGGGCAGGGGGGCAGCCCCAGCATTTT.